This T cell receptor beta chain appears in the sequencing data of a study of blood T cell repertoires in COVID-19. At the level of the study: T cells, B-cell-depleted T cells, or PBMCs provided the cDNA or gDNA that served as material.

Repertoires were generated with immunoSEQ multiplex PCR, while TCRdb's copy carries only in-frame clones and drops some. The profile shows approximately 200,000 clones, roughly four fifths of them singletons. Individuals aged about 18 to 89 years were recruited from some 26 US areas. Donors in Cohort 3 counted as recovered after two negative PCRs, clearance, or symptom resolution. The CDR3 runs to 14 residues. Germline V gene sequence: CDR1 SGHVS, CDR2 FQNEAQ. V was cut by 1 base and J by 3 bases, with 9 bases left in between. Sequencing used PBMCs or T cells enriched from blood (not recorded which). V gene TRBV7-8 combines with J gene TRBJ1-1; D might be TRBD1 (5 bases). The receptor was derived from a man aged 35 to 55 who had recovered from COVID-19. The DNA of the CDR3 is TGTGCCAGCAGCTTAGGTCGGGGGGACACTGAAGCTTTCTTT. This sequence encodes CASSLGRGDTEAFF.